The clone carrying this T cell receptor (beta chain) came up a few times. The data were taken from a study of cytomegalovirus exposure and HLA in healthy donors. On the study more broadly: In an earlier analysis, 90 million to 130 million unique TCR beta sequences were found from about 180 million T cells. Most genotyped donors, around 86% of around 370, had Caucasian-associated genetic ancestry.

CDR3 length equals 16 residues. Germline V gene data show CDR1 as PRHDT and CDR2 as FYEKMQ (reference sequence). V was clipped by 4 bases and J by 4 bases; unmatched bases: 8. The PCR employed 60 Vbeta primers together with 13 Jbeta primers. Per the authors' pipeline: In a later analysis, 75 million to 95 million unique TCR beta chains included roughly 11 million shared by two or more donors. Sequenced by immunoSEQ multiplex PCR; TCRdb stores in-frame clones only, minus some. The V and J calls and clone size were taken over from that table, and D and trimming were inferred from the DNA. The table includes approximately 130,000 clones, roughly four fifths detected once.

The chain recombines TRBV13 with TRBJ2-4; TRBD2 matches at 9 bases. The specimen sequenced was PBMCs. The sequence was obtained from a woman aged 40 to 50 in good health and CMV-seronegative. The CDR3 region is CASSSSFGLAKNIQYF. The DNA for the CDR3 is TGTGCCAGCAGCTCATCCTTTGGACTAGCGAAAAACATTCAGTACTTC.